The 31 T cell receptor beta chains given below trace back to one sample, sequenced in a study of memory CD4+ T cells and cytomegalovirus serostatus (dated by TCRdb to the late 2010s). Receptor libraries were prepared by the immunoSEQ multiplex PCR assay. The clones in this table, taken by TCRdb from immuneACCESS, are in-frame only. Not every clone is retained; where verified, under half of the shortfall comes from an unresolved V gene, and the cause of the rest is unknown. In this sample the table shows around 54,000 clones, about three quarters of which occur a single time. The ten most abundant clones make up around 2.5% of the sample. A FACSAria II was used to sort memory CD4+ T cells, defined as single viable CD3+CD4+CD8-CD45RO+ cells. Sample: memory CD4+ T cells from blood. The receptors stem from an adult in good health and CMV-seropositive.

The V gene is TRBV4-2, the J gene TRBJ2-7; 8 bases agree with TRBD1. Per germline, CDR1 LGHNA and CDR2 YNFKEQ. This CDR3 has 16 amino acids. V lost 5 bases and J lost 4; bases outside the gene matches: 13. The CDR3 sequence: CASSVYGQGIGYEQYV. The CDR3 DNA is TGTGCCAGCAGCGTATACGGACAGGGAATCGGATACGAGCAGTACGTC.

The chain has TRBV9 and TRBJ2-5, with 11 positions matching TRBD2. CDR1 and CDR2 (germline): SGDLS, YYNGEE. This CDR3 is built from 16 residues. The J segment lost 4 bases and the V segment lost 5 bases, leaving 10 bases of the junction unmatched. DNA of the CDR3: TGTGCCAGCAGTCCTACCACTAGCGGGAGTGGAGAGACCCAGTACTTC. Translating it yields CASSPTTSGSGETQYF.

This clone was recorded a few times. The chain recombines TRBV5-6 with TRBJ1-1; perhaps TRBD1 as D (5 bases). V was pared by 1 base and J by 6 bases, with 10 bases between. This CDR3 region has 13 residues. Germline V gene data show CDR1 as SGHDT and CDR2 as YYEEEE. The CDR3 DNA sequence: TGTGCCAGCAGCTTGTTGGTGGGGGCTGAAGCTTTCTTT. It encodes CASSLLVGAEAFF. Filled out from reference TRBV5-6 and TRBJ1-1, the complete variable domain reads DAGVTQSPTHLIKTRGQQVTLRCSPKSGHDTVSWYQQALGQGPQFIFQYYEEEERQRGNFPDRFSGHQFPNYSSELNVNALLLGDSALYLCASSLLVGAEAFFGQGTRLTVV.

V is TRBV11-2 and J is TRBJ1-1; TRBD1 is a possible D gene (5 bases). Germline CDR1 and CDR2: SGHAT and FQNNGV. Trimming shortened V by 2 bases and J by 6 bases, and 25 bases separated the two germline ends. CDR3 size: 18 residues. In nucleotides, the CDR3 is TGTGCCAGCAGCTTAATCAGGGACGGCTTGGGTATTAATCCTGAAGCTTTCTTT. Amino acid sequence: CASSLIRDGLGINPEAFF.

V and J are TRBV19 and TRBJ1-1; D not resolved. CDR1 and CDR2 from the germline V gene are LNHDA and SQIVND (reference sequence). The CDR3 consists of 12 residues. V was clipped by 4 bases and J by 3 bases, with 6 bases between them. The CDR3 loop reads CASSSPYTEAFF. CDR3 sequence (DNA): TGTGCCAGTAGTAGCCCCTACACTGAAGCTTTCTTT.

The rearrangement links TRBV12-5 to TRBJ2-7; no reliable D call. CDR1 is LGHNT, CDR2 FRNRAP, per germline. The CDR3 totals 10 residues. As DNA, the CDR3 is TGTGCTAGTGGTTTCGATTTAAGGTCCGTC. Translation gives CASGFDLRSV.

In regard to this clone: This CDR3 is also generated by other DNA sequences in the sample. The chain has TRBV7-2 and TRBJ2-7; 11 bases agree with TRBD2. Trimming removed 1 base from V and 1 base from J; junction bases left unmatched: 0. The CDR3 spans 15 residues. Germline V CDR1 and CDR2: SGHTA, FQGNSA. CDR3: CASSLGTSGSYEQYF. In DNA form, the CDR3 reads TGTGCCAGCAGCTTAGGGACTAGCGGGTCCTACGAGCAGTACTTC. Combining the CDR3 with reference TRBV7-2 and TRBJ2-7 gives the whole variable domain GAGVSQSPSNKVTEKGKDVELRCDPISGHTALYWYRQSLGQGLEFLIYFQGNSAPDKSGLPSDRFSAERTGGSVSTLTIQRTQQEDSAVYLCASSLGTSGSYEQYFGPGTRLTVT.

This sequence joins TRBV29-1 and TRBJ2-1; D not certain. Germline V gene data show CDR1 as SQVTM and CDR2 as ANQGSEA. Trimming stripped 7 bases from V and 5 bases from J, with 6 bases between. This CDR3 has 10 amino acids. The CDR3 region is CSAWNNEQFF. The CDR3 DNA follows: TGCAGCGCATGGAACAATGAGCAGTTCTTC.

The CDR3 reads CAWSDGDSGNTIYF. The CDR3 nucleotides read TGTGCCTGGAGTGACGGGGACTCTGGAAACACCATATATTTT. The chain employs TRBV30 and TRBJ1-3; D is undetermined. There are 14 residues in the CDR3. V was cut by 1 base and J by 0 bases, with 7 bases left in between. Germline V gene lookup returns CDR1 GTSNPN and CDR2 SVGIG (reference sequence).

This clone was found once. Written as DNA, the CDR3 is TGTGCCAGCAGCGAACCACAGGGGGTTGCGCAGACCCAGTACTTC. As protein: CASSEPQGVAQTQYF. This rearrangement joins TRBV5-4 to TRBJ2-5, with 8 bases lining up with TRBD1. The ends lost 4 bases at V and 6 bases at J; junction bases unmatched: 11. Germline assignment: CDR1 SGHNT and CDR2 YYREEE (reference sequence). This CDR3 region has 15 residues.

This clone occurred a few times. This chain links TRBV11-3 with TRBJ2-1, with 10 bases lining up with TRBD2. The CDR3 extends over 13 amino acids. V shed 5 bases, J shed 16 bases, and the junction held 11 bases outside the gene matches. The germline V gene encodes CDR1 SGHNT and CDR2 YENEEA. The CDR3 is CASSPHPGLAAFF. CDR3 nucleotide sequence: TGTGCCAGCAGCCCCCACCCAGGACTAGCGGCCTTCTTC.

This clone has a handful of counts. This chain connects TRBV27 to TRBJ2-2; weak D call: TRBD1 (5 bases). Germline-derived CDR1 and CDR2 are MNHEY and SMNVEV (reference sequence). V was clipped by 8 bases and J by 5 bases, with 15 bases between them. This CDR3 is 14 amino acids long. The CDR3 DNA is TGTGCCAGCCTTCGGTTCCCAGGGACCGGGGAGCTGTTTTTT. Amino acid sequence: CASLRFPGTGELFF.

The rearrangement joins TRBV7-2 to TRBJ2-5, with a tentative D call TRBD2 (7 bases). There are 17 residues in the CDR3. Germline V gene data show CDR1 as SGHTA and CDR2 as FQGNSA. V was trimmed by 2 bases and J by 3 bases, leaving 19 bases between them. CDR3 in amino acids: CASSLSRGASQKETQYF. Written as DNA, the CDR3 is TGTGCCAGCAGCTTATCCCGGGGGGCATCGCAAAAAGAGACCCAGTACTTC.

CDR3 protein: CASRGGFGYTF. CDR3 DNA sequence: TGTGCCAGCCGGGGCGGGTTCGGCTACACCTTC. The rearrangement uses TRBV27 and TRBJ1-2; the D gene is possibly TRBD1 (5 bases). The CDR3 has 11 residues. With 8 bases removed from V and 8 bases from J, the gap between germline ends came to 12 bases. Germline V gene lookup returns CDR1 MNHEY and CDR2 SMNVEV (reference sequence).

The table lists this clone with a few counts. CDR3 protein: CATFGANYGYTF. The CDR3 coding sequence is TGTGCCACCTTTGGGGCGAACTATGGCTACACCTTC. This chain joins TRBV6-6 and TRBJ1-2, with TRBD1 as a possible D gene (5 bases). Trimming shortened V by 10 bases and J by 2 bases, and 11 bases separated the two germline ends. The CDR3 loop spans 12 amino acids. Germline loops: CDR1 MNHNY, CDR2 SVGAGI (reference sequence).

This clone has more than one count but fewer than ten. The genes are TRBV7-2 and TRBJ2-1, with D hard to call. CDR3 size: 14 residues. With 1 base removed from V and 6 bases from J, the gap between germline ends came to 10 bases. Germline V lookup: CDR1 SGHTA, CDR2 FQGNSA. Here the CDR3 reads CASSLEEWFNEQFF. The CDR3 DNA reads TGTGCCAGCAGCTTAGAGGAATGGTTCAATGAGCAGTTCTTC.

The chain is built from TRBV27 and TRBJ1-4; D not resolved. Trimming removed 0 bases at V and 8 bases at J, with 16 bases between. Per the germline V gene, CDR1 is MNHEY and CDR2 is SMNVEV (reference sequence). This CDR3 spans 16 amino acids. The CDR3 region has the DNA TGTGCCAGCAGTTTATCGGCTCTTAAAAGAAACGAAAAACTGTTTTTT. Amino acids: CASSLSALKRNEKLFF.

In its sample, this clone was seen once. CDR3 nucleotides: TGTGCCAGCAGTTTCCCCGGTGGTAATGAGCAGTTCTTC. Amino acid sequence: CASSFPGGNEQFF. The V and J genes are TRBV28 and TRBJ2-1, with unresolved D. V lost 3 bases, J lost 7 bases, and 10 bases lay in between. Germline lookup yields CDR1 MDHEN and CDR2 SYDVKM. The CDR3 totals 13 residues.

This chain joins TRBV4-1 and TRBJ2-7, with D perhaps assigned TRBD1 or TRBD2 (5 bases each). Trimming removed 0 bases at V and 6 bases at J, with 18 bases between. The CDR3 totals 16 residues. From germline, CDR1 is MGHRA and CDR2 YSYEKL. The CDR3 protein is CASSQERGRARGEQYV. In nucleotides, the CDR3 is TGCGCCAGCAGCCAAGAACGGGGCAGGGCAAGGGGCGAGCAGTACGTC.

This clone has only a few counts. The V gene is TRBV19, the J gene TRBJ1-1, with 9 nucleotides matching TRBD1. Germline CDR1 LNHDA, CDR2 SQIVND (reference sequence). The length of the CDR3 is 15 residues. The junction had 10 bases not matched to a gene; V was cut back by 5 bases and J by 6 bases. CDR3 protein: CASSPNTGGQAEAFF. The CDR3 nucleotides are TGTGCCAGTAGTCCAAATACAGGGGGCCAAGCTGAAGCTTTCTTT. Supplemented by reference TRBV19 and TRBJ1-1, the full variable domain reads DGGITQSPKYLFRKEGQNVTLSCEQNLNHDAMYWYRQDPGQGLRLIYYSQIVNDFQKGDIAEGYSVSREKKESFPLTVTSAQKNPTAFYLCASSPNTGGQAEAFFGQGTRLTVV.

This chain links TRBV11-2 with TRBJ2-7; maybe TRBD1 (5 bases). The germline V gene encodes CDR1 SGHAT and CDR2 FQNNGV. The CDR3 length is 13 residues. The germline V and J ends were trimmed by 5 bases and 2 bases, with 10 bases remaining between them. The CDR3 DNA reads as TGTGCCAGCAGCCAACTCAGGGCCTACGAGCAGTACTTC. Protein: CASSQLRAYEQYF.

The CDR3 region has the DNA TGTGCCAGCTACCAAGGCCGAGCTCGGACTAGCTCCTACGAGCAGTACTTC. This encodes CASYQGRARTSSYEQYF. The V call is TRBV7-8, the J call TRBJ2-7; 7 bases fit TRBD2. CDR1 and CDR2 (germline): SGHVS, FQNEAQ. The trim removed 8 bases at V and 0 bases at J, leaving 16 bases unmatched. The CDR3 length is 17 residues.

This clone appeared once. Mismatch with germline at one junction end may stem from a read error. The chain has TRBV5-1 and TRBJ2-1; unclear D gene. The CDR3 runs to 12 residues. The V gene's germline CDR1 is SGHRS and CDR2 YFSETQ. The CDR3: CASSLVTLEQFF. The DNA for the CDR3 is TGTGCCAGCAGCTTGGTAACTCTCGAGCAGTTCTTC.

The rearrangement uses TRBV29-1 and TRBJ2-3, with 10 bases identical to TRBD2. Germline V CDR1 and CDR2: SQVTM, ANQGSEA. This CDR3 has 14 residues. The V gene end was trimmed by 4 bases and the J gene end by 4 bases; junction bases not matched to a gene: 5. The CDR3 here is CSVVAGGSSDTQYF. In DNA, the CDR3 is TGCAGCGTTGTAGCGGGAGGATCTTCAGATACGCAGTATTTT.

This clone was detected a few times. The rearrangement links TRBV30 to TRBJ1-1; 9 bases map to TRBD1. The junction had 6 bases not matched to a gene; V was cut back by 4 bases and J by 9 bases. This CDR3 has 12 amino acids. Germline CDR1 and CDR2: GTSNPN and SVGIG (reference sequence). CDR3 in DNA: TGTGCCTGGAACCCCGGGACAGGGAAAGCTTTCTTT. This codes for CAWNPGTGKAFF.

In this sample, this clone turned up once. V is TRBV18 and J is TRBJ2-6, with D perhaps matching TRBD1 (5 bases). The germline V gene has CDR1 KGHSH and CDR2 LQKENI. The germline V and J ends were trimmed by 3 bases and 8 bases, with 11 bases remaining between them. CDR3 length: 14 amino acids. The CDR3 loop reads CASSPGQTPNVLTF. The CDR3 DNA is TGTGCCAGCTCACCGGGGCAGACCCCCAACGTCCTGACTTTC. Filled out from reference TRBV18 and TRBJ2-6, the complete variable domain reads NAGVMQNPRHLVRRRGQEARLRCSPMKGHSHVYWYRQLPEEGLKFMVYLQKENIIDESGMPKERFSAEFPKEGPSILRIQQVVRGDSAAYFCASSPGQTPNVLTFGAGSRLTVL.

The V gene is TRBV7-9, the J gene TRBJ1-5; D is unresolved. This CDR3 has 15 residues. In germline, CDR1 is SEHNR, CDR2 FQNEAQ (reference sequence). V dropped 0 bases and J dropped 7 bases, with 13 bases sitting between them. CDR3 bases: TGTGCCAGCAGCTTAGCCGTCTTGGAGGGCCAGCCCCAGCATTTT. This encodes CASSLAVLEGQPQHF. The whole variable domain, filled in from reference TRBV7-9 and TRBJ1-5, reads DTGVSQNPRHKITKRGQNVTFRCDPISEHNRLYWYRQTLGQGPEFLTYFQNEAQLEKSRLLSDRFSAERPKGSFSTLEIQRTEQGDSAMYLCASSLAVLEGQPQHFGDGTRLSIL.

The V call is TRBV7-8, the J call TRBJ2-1; weak D call: TRBD1 (6 bases). Germline V gene sequence: CDR1 SGHVS, CDR2 FQNEAQ. The CDR3 extends over 12 amino acids. The ends were cut back, 5 bases at V and 6 bases at J, with 8 bases in the middle. The DNA for the CDR3 is TGTGCCAGCAGCCCGACAGGCAATGAGCAGTTCTTC. Protein product: CASSPTGNEQFF.

The chain is built from TRBV27 and TRBJ1-1; D not resolved. CDR1 is MNHEY and CDR2 is SMNVEV in the germline V gene (reference sequence). The CDR3 covers 15 residues. V was trimmed by 3 bases and J by 0 bases, leaving 11 bases between them. The CDR3 DNA is TGTGCCAGCAGTTTTAACATCAAGATGAACACTGAAGCTTTCTTT. Residues: CASSFNIKMNTEAFF.

The J gene is TRBJ1-5, the V gene TRBV6-1, with a possible D match to TRBD1 (6 bases). The CDR3 is 13 amino acids. Per germline, CDR1 MNHNS and CDR2 SASEGT. Trimming took off 6 bases at V and 5 bases at J, with 11 bases between the two ends. Written as DNA, the CDR3 is TGTGCCAGCAGGAGGACAGTCGATCAGCCCCAGCATTTT. Its translation: CASRRTVDQPQHF.

The chain combines TRBV30 with TRBJ2-7; tentatively, D is TRBD2 (5 bases). The ends were cut back, 0 bases at V and 6 bases at J, with 12 bases in the middle. This CDR3 is 13 amino acids long. Germline assignment: CDR1 GTSNPN and CDR2 SVGIG (reference sequence). The CDR3 sequence: CAWSVGLAGEQYF. The CDR3, as DNA: TGTGCCTGGAGTGTAGGCCTAGCTGGCGAGCAGTACTTC.